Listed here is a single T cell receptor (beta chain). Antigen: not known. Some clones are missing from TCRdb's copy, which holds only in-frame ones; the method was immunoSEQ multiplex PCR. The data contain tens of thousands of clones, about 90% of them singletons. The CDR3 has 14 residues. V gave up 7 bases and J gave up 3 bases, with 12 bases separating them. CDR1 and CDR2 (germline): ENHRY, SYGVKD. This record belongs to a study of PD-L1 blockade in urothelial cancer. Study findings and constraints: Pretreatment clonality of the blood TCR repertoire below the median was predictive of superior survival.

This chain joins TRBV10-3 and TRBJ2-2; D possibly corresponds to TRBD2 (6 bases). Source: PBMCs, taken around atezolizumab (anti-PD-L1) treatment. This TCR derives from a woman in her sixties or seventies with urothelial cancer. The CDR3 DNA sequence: TGTGCCATCACGTCTAGCGCCCACACCGGGGAGCTGTTTTTT. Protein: CAITSSAHTGELFF.